One sample yielded the 12 T cell receptor beta chains listed below, sequenced in a study of T cell changes during pregnancy in multiple sclerosis. The method was immunoSEQ multiplex PCR; TCRdb's version includes in-frame clones alone and lacks a portion of them. The table lists roughly 14,000 clones, 80% to 90% of them singletons. The specimen comprised CD8+ T cells from peripheral blood mononuclear cells, sampled in the first trimester of pregnancy. The receptors originated from a female donor with multiple sclerosis, enrolled in a pregnancy study.

The rearrangement uses TRBV9 and TRBJ2-1; TRBD2 matches at 9 bases. The CDR3 is 16 amino acids. Germline lookup yields CDR1 SGDLS and CDR2 YYNGEE. Trimming removed 3 bases from V and 2 bases from J; junction bases left unmatched: 6. The CDR3 coding sequence is TGTGCCAGCAGCGGAGACGGCGGGGGGGCCTACAATGAGCAGTTCTTC. It specifies CASSGDGGGAYNEQFF.

In its sample, this clone was seen once. V and J are TRBV9 and TRBJ2-3, with D unclear. V lost 8 bases to trimming and J lost 0 bases, with 10 bases between them. Per the germline V gene, CDR1 is SGDLS and CDR2 is YYNGEE. This CDR3 spans 13 amino acids. As DNA, the CDR3 is TGTGCCAGTAGAGAGACTAGCACAGATACGCAGTATTTT. This encodes CASRETSTDTQYF.

In DNA form, the CDR3 reads TGTGCCAGCAGTGGGGGTTTTGGGGGAGGCAAAAACATTCAGTACTTC. It is translated as CASSGGFGGGKNIQYF. The rearrangement uses TRBV6-1 and TRBJ2-4, with D maybe TRBD2 (6 bases). The germline V gene encodes CDR1 MNHNS and CDR2 SASEGT. V shed 4 bases and J shed 3 bases, with 16 bases lying between them. This CDR3 spans 16 amino acids.

This rearrangement joins TRBV4-1 to TRBJ1-5; D not certain. This CDR3 contains 15 residues. The V end was cut by 7 bases, the J end by 3 bases, with 16 bases between. Looked up from germline, CDR1 is MGHRA and CDR2 is YSYEKL. Here the CDR3 reads CASNNYGAHNQPQHF. CDR3 DNA sequence: TGCGCCAGCAATAACTATGGTGCCCACAATCAGCCCCAGCATTTT.

This clone is medium-sized in the sample. The chain joins TRBV27 to TRBJ2-7; D not certain. V gave up 5 bases and J gave up 0 bases, with 14 bases separating them. Germline V gives CDR1 MNHEY, CDR2 SMNVEV (reference sequence). CDR3 size: 15 residues. CDR3 residues: CASSLGVYGSYEQYF. DNA for the CDR3: TGTGCCAGCAGTCTTGGAGTCTATGGCTCCTACGAGCAGTACTTC.

V and J are TRBV7-9 and TRBJ2-4; D might be TRBD2 (6 bases). V was pared by 5 bases and J by 5 bases, with 16 bases between. The CDR3 is 15 residues long. The germline CDR1 and CDR2 sequences are SEHNR and FQNEAQ (reference sequence). CDR3 DNA: TGTGCCAGCAGCCCCCCCGGAGGGAAGGAAAACATTCAGTACTTC. Translated, it gives CASSPPGGKENIQYF.

As regards this clone: One junction end does not reproduce the germline sequence, and a read error may be involved. The chain couples TRBV9 to TRBJ1-2; D gene ambiguous. The CDR3 runs to 14 residues. Germline CDR1 and CDR2: SGDLS and YYNGEE. CDR3 DNA: TGTGCCAGCAGCGTAGATAGATGGGCGACCCGACAAGCCTTC. This gives the protein CASSVDRWATRQAF. Full variable domain (rest looked up from reference TRBV9 and TRBJ1-2): DSGVTQTPKHLITATGQRVTLRCSPRSGDLSVYWYQQSLDQGLQFLIQYYNGEERAKGNILERFSAQQFPDLHSELNLSSLELGDSALYFCASSVDRWATRQAFGSGTRLTVV.

V is TRBV6-6 and J is TRBJ1-1; D call uncertain. Germline V gene data show CDR1 as MNHNY and CDR2 as SVGAGI (reference sequence). The CDR3 consists of 13 residues. Trimming pared 6 bases from V and 2 bases from J, leaving 10 bases between. CDR3 sequence reads: CASSLSENTEAFF. The DNA for the CDR3 is TGTGCCAGCAGCCTCAGTGAAAACACTGAAGCTTTCTTT.

CDR3 bases: TGTGCCAGCAGTGAGAGAACAGGGGTAGCTGGAAACACCATATATTTT. Amino acid sequence: CASSERTGVAGNTIYF. The V call is TRBV6-1, the J call TRBJ1-3; the match to TRBD1 covers 7 bases. Germline CDR1 MNHNS, CDR2 SASEGT. CDR3 size: 16 residues. The trim removed 3 bases at V and 2 bases at J, leaving 7 bases unmatched.

V usage is TRBV27 and J usage is TRBJ1-2; 9 bases map to TRBD1. The junction had 22 bases not matched to a gene; V was cut back by 3 bases and J by 8 bases. This CDR3 contains 19 residues. Germline V lookup: CDR1 MNHEY, CDR2 SMNVEV (reference sequence). The CDR3 nucleotides read TGTGCCAGCAGTTTCCTTTCAACCGGGACAGGGTTCCGTATACGGGGCTACACCTTC. Its translation: CASSFLSTGTGFRIRGYTF.

The CDR3 coding sequence is TGTGCCAGCAGCTCGCATCAGGGGGGACAGGTCCCAGATACGCAGTATTTT. Residues: CASSSHQGGQVPDTQYF. The chain employs TRBV7-8 and TRBJ2-3; 8 bases map to TRBD1. Germline-derived CDR1 and CDR2 are SGHVS and FQNEAQ. J was trimmed by 4 bases and V by 4 bases; bases with no gene match: 13. CDR3 length equals 17 residues.

The genes are TRBV28 and TRBJ2-1, with D tentatively TRBD1 (5 bases). Germline values: CDR1 MDHEN, CDR2 SYDVKM. V lost 6 bases to trimming and J lost 7 bases, with 25 bases between them. The CDR3 loop spans 17 amino acids. The CDR3 spells CASSKEPSGIVRNEQFF. Here the CDR3 DNA reads TGTGCCAGCAGCAAGGAACCCTCAGGGATCGTGAGGAATGAGCAGTTCTTC.